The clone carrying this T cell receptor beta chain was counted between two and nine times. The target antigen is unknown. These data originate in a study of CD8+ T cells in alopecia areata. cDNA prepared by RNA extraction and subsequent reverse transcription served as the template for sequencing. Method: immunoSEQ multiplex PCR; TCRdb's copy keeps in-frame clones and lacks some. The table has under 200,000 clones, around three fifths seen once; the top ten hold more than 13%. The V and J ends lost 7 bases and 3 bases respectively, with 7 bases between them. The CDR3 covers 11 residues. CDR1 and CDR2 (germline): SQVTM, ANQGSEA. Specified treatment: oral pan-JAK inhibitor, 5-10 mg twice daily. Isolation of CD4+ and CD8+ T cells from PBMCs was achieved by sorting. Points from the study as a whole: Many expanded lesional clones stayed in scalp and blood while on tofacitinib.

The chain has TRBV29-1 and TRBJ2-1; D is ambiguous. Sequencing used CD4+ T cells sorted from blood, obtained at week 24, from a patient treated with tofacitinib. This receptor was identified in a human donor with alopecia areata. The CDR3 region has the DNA TGCAGCGCCGATGACTACAATGAGCAGTTCTTC. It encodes CSADDYNEQFF.